This is a list of T cell receptor beta chains from one sample in a study of Graves' ophthalmopathy and Graves' hyperthyroidism. TCRdb processed the multiplex PCR reads anew with MiXCR; each CDR3 protein has one entry. Of some 750,000 distinct CDR3 sequences in the sample, roughly 40% are singletons; the top ten hold 44%. The sequencing input was peripheral blood. The receptors stem from an adult man with Graves' ophthalmopathy. CDR3s include the opening cysteine and the closing phenylalanine or tryptophan.

v_call: TRBV7-2
cdr3_aa: CASSLARGREARSNQPQHF

v_call: TRBV29-1
cdr3_aa: CSVVRDRGTYEAFF

v_call: TRBV20-1
cdr3_aa: CSALLVPVETQYF

v_call: TRBV25-1
cdr3_aa: CASSDYRAGTYEQYF

v_call: TRBV10-3
cdr3_aa: CASSDVADRNSPLHF

v_call: TRBV19
cdr3_aa: CASSPLRTVDNTEAFF

v_call: TRBV29-1
cdr3_aa: CSVDAGGYNEQFF

v_call: TRBV29-1
cdr3_aa: CSVDRVEGNQPQHF

v_call: TRBV10-2
cdr3_aa: CASRGLAGALFEQYF

v_call: TRBV7-9
cdr3_aa: CASSLAGLGTEAFF

v_call: TRBV11-2
cdr3_aa: CASMGTGLELRVFF

v_call: TRBV10-3
cdr3_aa: CAISDPGYQETQYF

v_call: TRBV10-3
cdr3_aa: CAISDSEPKGAQETQYF

v_call: TRBV10-3
cdr3_aa: CAISGGTQYF

v_call: TRBV5-6
cdr3_aa: CASSLSLATEQYF

v_call: TRBV5-6
cdr3_aa: CASSLDDQETQYF

v_call: TRBV9
cdr3_aa: CASSVGTSGKYEQYF

v_call: TRBV2
cdr3_aa: CASSEGSGETQYF

v_call: TRBV24-1
cdr3_aa: CATSDPGTEDNQPQHF

v_call: TRBV12-3/TRBV12-4
cdr3_aa: CASSFAGRPGTQYF

v_call: TRBV7-2
cdr3_aa: CASSQETGSASANVLTF

v_call: TRBV24-1
cdr3_aa: CATSAHGYQETQYF

v_call: TRBV2
cdr3_aa: CASSDDRGGGDTQYF

v_call: TRBV16
cdr3_aa: CASSHFRDKRSHYGYTF

v_call: TRBV20-1
cdr3_aa: CSGRQGRNTGELFF

v_call: TRBV12-3/TRBV12-4
cdr3_aa: CASSPGLAVSGANVLTF

v_call: TRBV29-1
cdr3_aa: CSVEVSGNYGYTF

v_call: TRBV12-3/TRBV12-4
cdr3_aa: CASTLQLRNSPLHF

v_call: TRBV7-8
cdr3_aa: CASSLEGGDYYGYTF

v_call: TRBV29-1
cdr3_aa: CSVARKWTASYEQYF

v_call: TRBV7-9
cdr3_aa: CASSFRGASGANVLTF

v_call: TRBV6-1
cdr3_aa: CASSSPSRTGGFSEQYF

v_call: TRBV10-3
cdr3_aa: CAISESEEGGYSYEQYF

v_call: TRBV6-1
cdr3_aa: CASGPGGGTEAFF

v_call: TRBV10-3
cdr3_aa: CASSLAGAILQETQYF

v_call: TRBV10-3
cdr3_aa: CAISARRKNQPQHF

v_call: TRBV10-3
cdr3_aa: CASSFAGGNTIYF

v_call: TRBV2
cdr3_aa: CASNMGLYNQPQHF

v_call: TRBV19
cdr3_aa: CASSIGRAGDSNQPQHF

v_call: TRBV15
cdr3_aa: CATSRATSHYGYTF

v_call: TRBV7-9
cdr3_aa: CASSLESRGQETQYF

v_call: TRBV7-2
cdr3_aa: CASSFKGVHEQYF

v_call: TRBV7-2
cdr3_aa: CASSFGGGETQYF

v_call: TRBV6-5
cdr3_aa: CASCRNRDSPLHF

v_call: TRBV6-5
cdr3_aa: CASMQGRGVQETQYF

v_call: TRBV10-3
cdr3_aa: CASSEESPGGLVNSPLHF

v_call: TRBV7-9
cdr3_aa: CASSQDNPSGGQETQYF

v_call: TRBV11-2
cdr3_aa: CASSLDRYVPSSYGYTF

v_call: TRBV13
cdr3_aa: CASSLGTAGNTGELFF

v_call: TRBV29-1
cdr3_aa: CSVVGLGAYEQYF

v_call: TRBV7-6
cdr3_aa: CASSLNPNRAQVNTEAFF

v_call: TRBV2
cdr3_aa: CASSPGQGAENQPQHF

v_call: TRBV7-9
cdr3_aa: CASSPSRLAPSGEQYF

v_call: TRBV7-9
cdr3_aa: CASSPKRRVVGTDTQYF

v_call: TRBV19
cdr3_aa: CASSTLTENTEAFF

v_call: TRBV7-2
cdr3_aa: CASSGQLAGAQQFF

v_call: TRBV2
cdr3_aa: CASSQATRGENYGYTF

v_call: TRBV11-2
cdr3_aa: CASSRDRVVYEQYF

v_call: TRBV10-3
cdr3_aa: CASSTGRGGETQYF

v_call: TRBV7-2
cdr3_aa: CASSLGLLGSQYF